This TCR beta chain comes out of a study of T cell responses to AZD1222 COVID-19 vaccine (dated by TCRdb to about 2021). For the wider study: A total of around 240 trial participants underwent TCR sequencing, of whom some 210 received two doses of AZD1222 and approximately 25 received two doses of the MenACWY control vaccine. Enrollment into the trials was organized by age into subgroups of 18-55, 56-69 and 70-plus years, and those subgroups contained approximately 160, 26 and 62 TCR-sequenced participants, respectively. The study at large found these results: CD4 TCRs associated with the vaccine covered the entire spike protein, and the dominant responses were in regions 160-218 and 743-854. Participants were mostly white British, with more females than males. The authors suggested clonal diversity may have been underestimated. Conclusions about previously exposed vaccinees were limited because only a handful of AZD1222 recipients were SARS-CoV-2 seropositive at baseline. The 56-69-year group was small, and its depth increase did not reach significance, likely because of low power. Because no day 14 peak-response samples were available, repertoires were characterized only after the peak T cell response. After two AZD1222 doses, spike-specific TCR breadth and depth were significantly higher than at day 0 and than in MenACWY recipients. Reportedly, almost half of the unique spike-specific TCRs recognized epitopes lying outside the regions that are mutated in the B.1.351 and B.1.1.7 variants.

V was cut back by 3 bases and J by 5 bases, leaving a gap of 13 bases between them. CDR1 SGHAT and CDR2 FQNNGV were looked up in the germline V gene. Its CDR3 holds 14 amino acids, cysteine through phenylalanine. Here the CDR3 DNA is all that survives: 42 bases in frame from base 1. About this clone itself: The specificity of this receptor is unknown. The sample holds no much larger clone one base away, and base qualities are not on file.

What this sample's time point label stands for: about 28 days (+/-7) after the second vaccine dose. AZD1222 recipients given second doses at about 4 weeks or at about 12 weeks were pooled, since spike-specific TCR depth and breadth were not found to differ between the two schedules. Vaccinee samples came from UK trials COV001 and COV002, including a single-blind randomized controlled phase 2/3 trial of AZD1222 (ChAdOx1 nCoV-19) in healthy adults. For TCRbeta chain sequencing, PBMC samples from trial participants were taken at day 0 and at day 28 after the second dose. The CDR3 regions of human TCRbeta chains were analyzed by immunosequencing. The source study handled its data this way. Repertoire TCRs were matched against a reference library of SARS-CoV-2-specific TCRs generated with the MIRA antigen-specificity platform. Breadth meant the fraction of unique TCRs that were SARS-CoV-2-associated, whereas depth meant the fraction of total T cells that were SARS-CoV-2-associated. Using the MIRA data, every spike-specific TCR was mapped to the spike region that the TCR reacted to and assigned to either a CD4 or a CD8 class. Log10-transformed breadth and depth values were compared by one-way ANOVA with Sidak's multiple comparisons tests. TCRdb provides this immuneACCESS table in a form limited to in-frame rearrangements. Some clones are lacking; in checked studies, under half of them reflect an unresolved V gene, and why the rest are absent is not known. D and trimming come from the DNA, and the V and J calls and clone size come from that table. The table for this sample lists some 94,000 clones; about 92% of them were counted only once. The ten top clones hold about 5.4% of the sample.

The sequence came from an adult who received the AZD1222 COVID-19 vaccine. The source material was peripheral blood, sampled 28 days after the second AZD1222 dose. Recombination connected TRBV11-2 to TRBJ2-5; D gene: possibly TRBD2, on 5 matching bases. The CDR3 has the sequence CASSFWGEWETQYF. The DNA reads TGTGCCAGCAGCTTCTGGGGAGAGTGGGAGACCCAGTACTTC.